These T cell receptor beta chains were read from a single sample in a study of post-analysis software for immune sequencing data. One entry per CDR3 protein, called by TCRdb with MiXCR from the PCR reads. The sample lists fewer than 550,000 distinct CDR3 sequences; about a third were seen once. What was sequenced was blood. The receptors derive from a girl between 2 and 17 years old with multiple sclerosis. CDR3s include the opening cysteine and the closing phenylalanine or tryptophan. The D gene is left open where the match is weak. Only some rows state a clone size, as once, few, many or a class for expanded clones.

clone_size: NA
v_call: TRBV12-3/TRBV12-4
d_call: TRBD1
j_call: TRBJ1-1
cdr3_aa: CASSLPGQGDTEAFF
cdr3_nt: TGTGCCAGCAGTTTACCTGGACAGGGGGACACTGAAGCTTTCTTT

clone_size: NA
v_call: TRBV7-2
d_call: TRBD2
j_call: TRBJ2-3
cdr3_aa: CASSSGLADTDTQYF
cdr3_nt: TGTGCCAGCAGCTCGGGACTAGCGGACACAGATACGCAGTATTTT

clone_size: NA
v_call: TRBV7-2
d_call: TRBD2
j_call: TRBJ2-1
cdr3_aa: CASSSAGTRDPEQFF
cdr3_nt: TGTGCCAGCAGCTCTGCCGGGACTAGAGATCCAGAGCAGTTCTTC

clone_size: few
v_call: TRBV6-4
d_call: TRBD2
j_call: TRBJ2-3
cdr3_aa: CASSDSPGGGRADTQYF
cdr3_nt: TGTGCCAGCAGTGACTCCCCGGGCGGGGGGCGGGCAGATACGCAGTATTTT

clone_size: few
v_call: TRBV4-1
d_call: NA
j_call: TRBJ2-5
cdr3_aa: CASSQDASRTQYF
cdr3_nt: TGCGCCAGCAGCCAAGATGCGTCAAGGACCCAGTACTTC

clone_size: once
v_call: TRBV20-1
d_call: NA
j_call: TRBJ2-7
cdr3_aa: CSARTISSYEQYF
cdr3_nt: TGCAGTGCTAGGACTATTAGCTCCTACGAGCAGTACTTC

clone_size: many
v_call: TRBV29-1
d_call: NA
j_call: TRBJ2-7
cdr3_aa: CSVRGLPPSSYEQYF
cdr3_nt: TGCAGCGTTAGGGGTCTCCCTCCCAGCTCCTACGAGCAGTACTTC

clone_size: few
v_call: TRBV7-2
d_call: NA
j_call: TRBJ2-1
cdr3_aa: CASSLVFRAASYNEQFF
cdr3_nt: TGTGCCAGCAGCTTAGTCTTTCGCGCGGCCTCCTACAATGAGCAGTTCTTC

clone_size: NA
v_call: TRBV5-1
d_call: NA
j_call: TRBJ2-3
cdr3_aa: CASSLTGLADTRYF
cdr3_nt: TGCGCCAGCAGCTTGACAGGGCTGGCAGATACGCGGTATTTT

clone_size: few
v_call: TRBV5-1
d_call: NA
j_call: TRBJ2-1
cdr3_aa: CASSPGTQGRSVNEQFF
cdr3_nt: TGCGCCAGCAGCCCGGGGACACAGGGAAGGTCTGTGAATGAGCAGTTCTTC

clone_size: few
v_call: TRBV5-4
d_call: NA
j_call: TRBJ2-3
cdr3_aa: CASSDRDTSTDTQYF
cdr3_nt: TGTGCCAGCAGCGACCGGGACACCAGCACAGATACGCAGTATTTT

clone_size: few
v_call: TRBV12-3/TRBV12-4
d_call: NA
j_call: TRBJ2-7
cdr3_aa: CASSPQGPTSYEQYF
cdr3_nt: TGTGCCAGCAGCCCACAGGGACCAACCTCCTACGAGCAGTACTTC

clone_size: once
v_call: TRBV18
d_call: TRBD2
j_call: TRBJ2-7
cdr3_aa: CASSFSGGPSYEQYF
cdr3_nt: TGTGCCAGCTCATTTAGCGGGGGGCCATCCTACGAGCAGTACTTC

clone_size: few
v_call: TRBV12-3/TRBV12-4
d_call: NA
j_call: TRBJ1-4
cdr3_aa: CASSADGSTNEKLFF
cdr3_nt: TGTGCCAGCAGTGCGGACGGCTCAACTAATGAAAAACTGTTTTTT

clone_size: NA
v_call: TRBV6-6
d_call: NA
j_call: TRBJ2-5
cdr3_aa: CASSLVTGLETQYF
cdr3_nt: TGTGCCAGCAGTCTAGTGACTGGCTTAGAGACCCAGTACTTC

clone_size: NA
v_call: TRBV3-1
d_call: NA
j_call: TRBJ1-2
cdr3_aa: CAAAGDNYGYTF
cdr3_nt: TGTGCTGCGGCCGGCGACAACTATGGCTACACCTTC

clone_size: NA
v_call: TRBV29-1
d_call: NA
j_call: TRBJ2-3
cdr3_aa: CSVEVVAAPSPTQYF
cdr3_nt: TGCAGCGTTGAAGTGGTGGCAGCTCCAAGTCCTACGCAGTATTTT

clone_size: NA
v_call: TRBV20-1
d_call: TRBD2
j_call: TRBJ2-1
cdr3_aa: CSAPGTSESYNEQFF
cdr3_nt: TGCAGTGCGCCCGGGACTAGCGAATCCTACAATGAGCAGTTCTTC

clone_size: once
v_call: TRBV11-1
d_call: TRBD1
j_call: TRBJ2-1
cdr3_aa: CASNKGAFETQFF
cdr3_nt: TGTGCCAGCAACAAGGGGGCATTCGAGACCCAGTTCTTC

clone_size: few
v_call: TRBV3-1
d_call: NA
j_call: TRBJ2-1
cdr3_aa: CASSQDLGFSYNEQFF
cdr3_nt: TGTGCCAGCAGCCAAGATCTTGGGTTCTCCTACAATGAGCAGTTCTTC

clone_size: few
v_call: TRBV10-3
d_call: TRBD2
j_call: TRBJ2-1
cdr3_aa: CASCPSGGEYNEQFF
cdr3_nt: TGTGCCAGCTGCCCTAGCGGGGGAGAATACAATGAGCAGTTCTTC

clone_size: NA
v_call: TRBV4-2
d_call: NA
j_call: TRBJ1-1
cdr3_aa: CASSQEGQLNTEAFF
cdr3_nt: TGTGCCAGCAGCCAAGAGGGTCAGCTGAACACTGAAGCTTTCTTT

clone_size: few
v_call: TRBV4-1
d_call: TRBD1
j_call: TRBJ1-1
cdr3_aa: CASSLRTGGMNTEAFF
cdr3_nt: TGCGCCAGCAGCCTGAGGACAGGGGGCATGAACACTGAAGCTTTCTTT

clone_size: NA
v_call: TRBV4-2
d_call: TRBD1
j_call: TRBJ1-6
cdr3_aa: CASSHYSTGVGGNSPLHF
cdr3_nt: TGTGCCAGCAGCCACTATTCGACAGGGGTTGGTGGTAATTCACCCCTCCACTTT

clone_size: NA
v_call: TRBV20-1
d_call: NA
j_call: TRBJ1-1
cdr3_aa: CSASFGGSMNTEAFF
cdr3_nt: TGCAGTGCTAGCTTTGGGGGAAGTATGAACACTGAAGCTTTCTTT

clone_size: NA
v_call: TRBV2
d_call: NA
j_call: TRBJ1-5
cdr3_aa: CASRPQPGDSNQPQHF
cdr3_nt: TGTGCCAGCAGGCCTCAACCGGGTGATAGCAATCAGCCCCAGCATTTT

clone_size: NA
v_call: TRBV20-1
d_call: NA
j_call: TRBJ2-3
cdr3_aa: CSARDSFPRTPDLDTQYF
cdr3_nt: TGCAGTGCTAGAGATTCATTCCCCAGGACGCCGGATCTAGATACGCAGTATTTT

clone_size: NA
v_call: TRBV4-1
d_call: NA
j_call: TRBJ1-1
cdr3_aa: CASSQLRAPRRTEAFF
cdr3_nt: TGCGCCAGCAGCCAACTCCGGGCCCCTCGGAGAACTGAAGCTTTCTTT

clone_size: once
v_call: TRBV29-1
d_call: TRBD1
j_call: TRBJ1-5
cdr3_aa: CSVEEGTGNGNQPQHF
cdr3_nt: TGCAGCGTTGAAGAGGGGACAGGGAATGGCAATCAGCCCCAGCATTTT

clone_size: NA
v_call: TRBV4-2
d_call: TRBD2
j_call: TRBJ2-3
cdr3_aa: CASSQDRGEGRTDTQYF
cdr3_nt: TGTGCCAGCAGCCAAGATCGGGGGGAGGGCCGCACAGATACGCAGTATTTT

clone_size: NA
v_call: TRBV5-1
d_call: TRBD1
j_call: TRBJ2-7
cdr3_aa: CASSFGTGNSYEQYF
cdr3_nt: TGCGCCAGCAGCTTCGGGACAGGGAACTCCTACGAGCAGTACTTC

clone_size: NA
v_call: TRBV28
d_call: NA
j_call: TRBJ1-2
cdr3_aa: CASRGGRLFGGYTF
cdr3_nt: TGTGCCAGCAGGGGGGGTAGGCTTTTTGGTGGCTACACCTTC

clone_size: NA
v_call: TRBV5-1
d_call: NA
j_call: TRBJ2-4
cdr3_aa: CASSSVLAKNIQYF
cdr3_nt: TGCGCCAGCAGCTCCGTCCTAGCCAAAAACATTCAGTACTTC